Listed below are T cell receptor beta chains from one sample, sequenced in a study of cytomegalovirus exposure and HLA in healthy donors. Profiled with immunoSEQ multiplex PCR; TCRdb holds only in-frame clones, not every one. The sample lists about 130,000 clones, roughly 89% occurring once. Sequenced material: PBMCs. These receptors were obtained from a young woman in good health and CMV-seronegative. CDR3s include the opening cysteine and the closing phenylalanine or tryptophan. A D gene is named only where the DNA matches it firmly. Size is omitted from some rows. Given values are once, few, many or a class for expanded clones.

clone_size: -
j_call: TRBJ2-1
d_call: TRBD2
v_call: TRBV9
cdr3_aa: CASSPASGGYNEQFF
cdr3_nt: TGTGCCAGCAGCCCCGCTAGCGGGGGTTACAATGAGCAGTTCTTC

clone_size: once
j_call: TRBJ2-1
d_call: -
v_call: TRBV11-2
cdr3_aa: CASTPSRGGSYNEQFF
cdr3_nt: TGTGCCAGCACCCCCTCGAGGGGGGGCTCCTACAATGAGCAGTTCTTC

clone_size: few
j_call: TRBJ2-5
d_call: TRBD1
v_call: TRBV29-1
cdr3_aa: CSVENGQGELAETQYF
cdr3_nt: TGCAGCGTTGAGAATGGACAGGGGGAGTTAGCGGAGACCCAGTACTTC

clone_size: -
j_call: TRBJ2-1
d_call: TRBD2
v_call: TRBV9
cdr3_aa: CASSVEEGAGGFNEQFF
cdr3_nt: TGTGCCAGCAGCGTAGAGGAAGGAGCGGGGGGGTTCAATGAGCAGTTCTTC

clone_size: -
j_call: TRBJ1-1
d_call: -
v_call: TRBV2
cdr3_aa: CASSERGGVTEAFF
cdr3_nt: TGTGCCAGCAGTGAAAGAGGGGGAGTAACTGAAGCTTTCTTT

clone_size: -
j_call: TRBJ2-2
d_call: TRBD1
v_call: TRBV7-3
cdr3_aa: CASSNTQGQGLTGELFF
cdr3_nt: TGTGCCAGCAGCAATACTCAGGGACAGGGATTAACCGGGGAGCTGTTTTTT

clone_size: -
j_call: TRBJ1-4
d_call: -
v_call: TRBV5-5
cdr3_aa: CASSLGWGRGEKLFF
cdr3_nt: TGTGCCAGCAGCCTGGGGTGGGGGCGCGGTGAAAAACTGTTTTTT

clone_size: -
j_call: TRBJ2-3
d_call: -
v_call: TRBV5-1
cdr3_aa: CASSLAAGTDTQYF
cdr3_nt: TGCGCCAGCAGCTTGGCGGCGGGGACAGATACGCAGTATTTT

clone_size: few
j_call: TRBJ2-7
d_call: -
v_call: TRBV2
cdr3_aa: CASSPEAYEQYF
cdr3_nt: TGTGCCAGCAGCCCGGAGGCCTACGAGCAGTACTTC

clone_size: once
j_call: TRBJ1-6
d_call: TRBD1
v_call: TRBV2
cdr3_aa: CASSWDRGASSYNSPLHF
cdr3_nt: TGTGCCAGCAGTTGGGACAGGGGAGCATCCTCCTATAATTCACCCCTCCACTTT